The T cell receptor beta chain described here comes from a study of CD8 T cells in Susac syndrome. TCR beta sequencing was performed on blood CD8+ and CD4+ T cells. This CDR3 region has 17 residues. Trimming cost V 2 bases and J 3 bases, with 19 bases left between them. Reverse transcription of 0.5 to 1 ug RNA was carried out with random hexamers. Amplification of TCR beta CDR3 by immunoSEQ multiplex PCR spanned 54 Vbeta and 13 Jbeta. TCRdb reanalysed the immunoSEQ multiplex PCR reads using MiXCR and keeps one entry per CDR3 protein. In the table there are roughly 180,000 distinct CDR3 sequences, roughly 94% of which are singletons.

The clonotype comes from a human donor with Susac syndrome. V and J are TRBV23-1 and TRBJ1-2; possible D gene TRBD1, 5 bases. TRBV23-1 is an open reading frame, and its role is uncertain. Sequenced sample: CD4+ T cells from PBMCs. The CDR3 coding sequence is TGCGCCAGCAGTCAACGCCCATCGTGGGGGGTTGACTATGGCTACACCTTC. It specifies CASSQRPSWGVDYGYTF.